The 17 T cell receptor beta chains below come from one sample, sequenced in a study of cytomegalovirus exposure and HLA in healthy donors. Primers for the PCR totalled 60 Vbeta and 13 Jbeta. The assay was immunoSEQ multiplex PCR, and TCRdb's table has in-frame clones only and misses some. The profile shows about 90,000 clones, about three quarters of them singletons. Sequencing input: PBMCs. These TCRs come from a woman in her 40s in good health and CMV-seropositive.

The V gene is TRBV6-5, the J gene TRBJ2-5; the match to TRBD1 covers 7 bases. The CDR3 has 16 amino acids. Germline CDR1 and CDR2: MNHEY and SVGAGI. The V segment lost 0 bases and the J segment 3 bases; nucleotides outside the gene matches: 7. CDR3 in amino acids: CASSYSIRGQKETQYF. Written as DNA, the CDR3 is TGTGCCAGCAGTTACTCGATTAGGGGGCAGAAAGAGACCCAGTACTTC.

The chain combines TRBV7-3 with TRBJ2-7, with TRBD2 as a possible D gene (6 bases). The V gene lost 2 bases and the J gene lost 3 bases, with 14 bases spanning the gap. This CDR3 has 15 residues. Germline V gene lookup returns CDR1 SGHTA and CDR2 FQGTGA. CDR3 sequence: CASSLAAGPNYEQYF. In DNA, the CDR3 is TGTGCCAGCAGCTTAGCTGCGGGACCTAACTACGAGCAGTACTTC.

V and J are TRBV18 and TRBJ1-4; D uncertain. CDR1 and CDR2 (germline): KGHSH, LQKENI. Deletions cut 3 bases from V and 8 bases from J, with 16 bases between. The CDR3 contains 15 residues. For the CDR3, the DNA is TGTGCCAGCTCACCCTTGACATTGGAAGGAGAAAAACTGTTTTTT. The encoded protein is CASSPLTLEGEKLFF.

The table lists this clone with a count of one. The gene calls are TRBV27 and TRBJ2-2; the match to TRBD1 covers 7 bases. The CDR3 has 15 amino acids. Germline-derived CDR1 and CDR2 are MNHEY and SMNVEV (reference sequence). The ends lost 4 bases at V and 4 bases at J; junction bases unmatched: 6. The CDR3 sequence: CASSSTGVGTGELFF. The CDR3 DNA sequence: TGTGCCAGCAGTTCAACAGGGGTGGGCACCGGGGAGCTGTTTTTT.

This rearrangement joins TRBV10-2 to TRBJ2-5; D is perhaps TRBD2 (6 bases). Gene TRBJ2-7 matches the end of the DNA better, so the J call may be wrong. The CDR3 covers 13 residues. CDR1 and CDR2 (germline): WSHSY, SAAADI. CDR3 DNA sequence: TGCGCCAGCAGGAATAGCGGACCCTACGAGCAGTACTTC. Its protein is CASRNSGPYEQYF.

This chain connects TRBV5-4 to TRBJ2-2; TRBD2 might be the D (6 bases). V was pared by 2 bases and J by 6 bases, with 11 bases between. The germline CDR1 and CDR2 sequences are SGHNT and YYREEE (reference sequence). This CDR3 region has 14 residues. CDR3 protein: CASSFRGGAGELFF. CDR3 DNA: TGTGCCAGCAGCTTTCGGGGAGGCGCCGGGGAGCTGTTTTTT.

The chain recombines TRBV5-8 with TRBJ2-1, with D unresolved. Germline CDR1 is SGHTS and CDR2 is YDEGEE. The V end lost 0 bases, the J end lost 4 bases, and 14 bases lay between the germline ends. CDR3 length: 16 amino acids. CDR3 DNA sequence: TGTGCCAGCAGCTTGGGAAGACCCCAGACATACAATGAGCAGTTCTTC. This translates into CASSLGRPQTYNEQFF. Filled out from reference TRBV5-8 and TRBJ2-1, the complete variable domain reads EAGVTQSPTHLIKTRGQQATLRCSPISGHTSVYWYQQALGLGLQFLLWYDEGEERNRGNFPPRFSGRQFPNYSSELNVNALELEDSALYLCASSLGRPQTYNEQFFGPGTRLTVL.

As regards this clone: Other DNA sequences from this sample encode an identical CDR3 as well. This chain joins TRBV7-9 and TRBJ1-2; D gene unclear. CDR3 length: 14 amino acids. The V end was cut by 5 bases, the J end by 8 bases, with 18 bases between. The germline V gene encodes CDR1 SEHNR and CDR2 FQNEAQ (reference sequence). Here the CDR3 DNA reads TGTGCCAGCAGCATATCGGAAGCTACTATGGGCTACACCTTC. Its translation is CASSISEATMGYTF.

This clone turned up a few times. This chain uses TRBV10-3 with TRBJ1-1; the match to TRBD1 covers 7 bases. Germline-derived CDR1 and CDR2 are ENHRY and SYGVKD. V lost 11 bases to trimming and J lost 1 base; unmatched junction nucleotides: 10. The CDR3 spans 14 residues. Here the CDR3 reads CAARGDRENTEAFF. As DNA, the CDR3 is TGTGCCGCCCGGGGAGACAGGGAGAACACTGAAGCTTTCTTT.

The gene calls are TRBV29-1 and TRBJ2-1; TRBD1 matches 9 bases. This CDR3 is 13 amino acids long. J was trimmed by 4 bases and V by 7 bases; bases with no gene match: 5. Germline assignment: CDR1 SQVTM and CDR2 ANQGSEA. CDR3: CSARTGDYNEQFF. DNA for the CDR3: TGCAGCGCCAGGACAGGGGATTACAATGAGCAGTTCTTC.

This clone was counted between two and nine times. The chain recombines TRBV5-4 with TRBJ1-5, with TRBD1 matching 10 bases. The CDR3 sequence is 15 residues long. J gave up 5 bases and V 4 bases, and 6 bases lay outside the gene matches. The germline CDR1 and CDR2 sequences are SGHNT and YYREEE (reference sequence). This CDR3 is CASSPGTGVDQPQHF. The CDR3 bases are TGTGCCAGCAGCCCCGGGACAGGGGTGGATCAGCCCCAGCATTTT.

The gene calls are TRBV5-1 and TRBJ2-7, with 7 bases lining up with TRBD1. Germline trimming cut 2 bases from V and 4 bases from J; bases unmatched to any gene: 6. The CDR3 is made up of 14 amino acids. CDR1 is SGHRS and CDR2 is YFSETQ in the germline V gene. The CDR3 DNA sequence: TGCGCCAGCAGCTTTAAGGGGGCGATTTACGAGCAGTACTTC. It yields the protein CASSFKGAIYEQYF. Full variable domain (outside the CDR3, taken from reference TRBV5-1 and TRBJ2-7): KAGVTQTPRYLIKTRGQQVTLSCSPISGHRSVSWYQQTPGQGLQFLFEYFSETQRNKGNFPGRFSGRQFSNSRSEMNVSTLELGDSALYLCASSFKGAIYEQYFGPGTRLTVT.

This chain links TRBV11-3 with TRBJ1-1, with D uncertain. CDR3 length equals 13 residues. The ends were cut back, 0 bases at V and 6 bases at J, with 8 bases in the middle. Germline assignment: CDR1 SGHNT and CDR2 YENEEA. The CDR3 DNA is TGTGCCAGCAGCTTAGAGAGCGTTTCTGAAGCTTTCTTT. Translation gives CASSLESVSEAFF.

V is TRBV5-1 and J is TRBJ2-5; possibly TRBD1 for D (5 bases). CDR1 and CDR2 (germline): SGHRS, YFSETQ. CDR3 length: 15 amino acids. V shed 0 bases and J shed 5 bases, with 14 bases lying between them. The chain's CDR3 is CASSLGPGAGETQYF. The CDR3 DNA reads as TGCGCCAGCAGCTTGGGGCCTGGGGCCGGTGAGACCCAGTACTTC.

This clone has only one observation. The CDR3 bases are TGTGCCAGCAGTGAGGGGACAGGCCAGCGGAATTCACCCCTCCACTTT. Encoded protein: CASSEGTGQRNSPLHF. The chain couples TRBV2 to TRBJ1-6; 8 nucleotides match TRBD1. Germline-derived CDR1 and CDR2 are SNHLY and FYNNEI. V shed 3 bases and J 7 bases; nucleotides not matched to a gene: 8. This CDR3 is 16 amino acids long. Filled out from reference TRBV2 and TRBJ1-6, the complete variable domain reads EPEVTQTPSHQVTQMGQEVILRCVPISNHLYFYWYRQILGQKVEFLVSFYNNEISEKSEIFDDQFSVERPDGSNFTLKIRSTKLEDSAMYFCASSEGTGQRNSPLHFGNGTRLTVT.

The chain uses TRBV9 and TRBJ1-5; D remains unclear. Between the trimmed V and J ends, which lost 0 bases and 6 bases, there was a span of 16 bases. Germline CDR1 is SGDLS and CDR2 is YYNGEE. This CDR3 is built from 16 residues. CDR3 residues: CASSVGCRVAIQPQHF. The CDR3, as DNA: TGTGCCAGCAGCGTAGGATGCCGCGTTGCAATTCAGCCCCAGCATTTT.

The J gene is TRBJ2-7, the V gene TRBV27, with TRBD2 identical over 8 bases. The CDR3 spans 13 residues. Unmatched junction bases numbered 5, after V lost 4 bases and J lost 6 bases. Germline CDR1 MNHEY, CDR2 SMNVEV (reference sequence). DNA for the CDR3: TGTGCCAGCAGTTACGGGAGGGCCTCCGAGCAGTACTTC. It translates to CASSYGRASEQYF.